This T cell receptor (beta chain) originates from a study of blood T cell repertoires in COVID-19. Overall study: COVID-19 samples from acute and convalescent phases originated in the United States, Italy and Spain. The cDNA or gDNA used as material had been derived from T cells, B-cell-depleted T cells, or PBMCs.

Losses at the gene ends were 5 bases for V and 3 bases for J; bases not matched to a gene: 5. The CDR3 is 14 residues long. Germline CDR1 SGHRS, CDR2 YFSETQ. Per the study methods: Amplification with reference gene primers provided the estimates of nucleated cell counts. The data were produced by immunoSEQ multiplex PCR, yet TCRdb's version contains in-frame clones alone and is incomplete. Clonal size and the V and J genes are those of that table, whereas D and trimming came from the DNA. The sample includes some 250,000 clones, about 82% of them seen just once. This sequence originates from a man aged 80 or over with acute or convalescent COVID-19. The sequencing sample was made of peripheral blood. The gene calls are TRBV5-1 and TRBJ2-7; TRBD1 aligns across 10 bases. The CDR3 DNA reads TGCGCCAGCAGACCGGGACAGGGGATCTACGAGCAGTACTTC. Protein: CASRPGQGIYEQYF.